This entry is about one T cell receptor beta chain. The target antigen is unknown. A second PCR of 7 to 11 cycles used a sample-barcoded 5' primer and a J-beta primer mix. TCRdb ran MiXCR on the 5' RACE reads and lists one entry per CDR3 protein. This sample has roughly 500,000 distinct CDR3 sequences, with about 26% found just once. CDR3 size: 16 residues. After removal of 4 bases from V and 6 bases from J, the junction contained 13 bases not matched to a gene. Germline values: CDR1 SGHRS, CDR2 YFSETQ. The data were obtained in a study of blood T cells in healthy people across ages. Isolation per sample recovered at least 7 million PBMCs. Total RNA extraction produced at least 5.5 micrograms (per sample) for the study. The study's findings and limits: Observed TCR beta diversity showed a strong correlation with the percentage of naive T cells as measured by flow cytometry.

The V call is TRBV5-1, the J call TRBJ2-3; 8 bases agree with TRBD2. The receptor was derived from a woman aged 70 to 79 in good health. What was sequenced was blood. CDR3 sequence reads: CASSQSPGGGSDTQYF. As DNA, the CDR3 is TGCGCCAGCAGCCAATCCCCGGGGGGGGGATCGGATACGCAGTATTTT.